A single sample is the source of the 14 T cell receptor beta chains below, sequenced in a study of beta chain features in type 1 diabetes. The entirety of the isolated RNA underwent reverse transcription, so expressed TCRB transcripts were sequenced. Using immunoSEQ multiplex PCR, the repertoire was profiled, and TCRdb retains in-frame clones only, with some absent. The top ten hold more than 0.02% of the sample, which has under 250,000 clones, around an eighth seen once. Sequenced input: naive CD4+ T cells from blood. These receptors all come from a middle-aged woman in good health.

This clone was detected only a few times. The J gene is TRBJ2-1, the V gene TRBV19; D may be TRBD1 (6 bases). In germline, CDR1 is LNHDA, CDR2 SQIVND (reference sequence). Trimming pared 1 base from V and 4 bases from J, leaving 14 bases between. CDR3 size: 16 residues. CDR3 sequence reads: CASSIGGTYVYNEQFF. The CDR3 DNA reads as TGTGCCAGTAGTATAGGAGGGACATATGTTTACAATGAGCAGTTCTTC.

Only a few counts were recorded for this clone. The rearrangement joins TRBV5-1 to TRBJ2-4, with D perhaps TRBD1 (5 bases). Germline CDR1 SGHRS, CDR2 YFSETQ. This CDR3 is built from 15 residues. V dropped 0 bases and J dropped 3 bases, with 10 bases sitting between them. The CDR3 here is CASSLAGLVKNIQYF. For the CDR3, the DNA is TGCGCCAGCAGCTTGGCAGGGTTGGTCAAAAACATTCAGTACTTC.

This clone was recorded a few times. The chain's CDR3 is CASSQVQGWSTDTQYF. In DNA form, the CDR3 reads TGCGCCAGCAGCCAAGTACAGGGTTGGAGCACAGATACGCAGTATTTT. This rearrangement joins TRBV4-3 to TRBJ2-3, with D possibly TRBD1 on 6 matching bases. Germline V CDR1 and CDR2: LGHNA, YSLEER. The CDR3 runs to 16 residues. Deletions cut 1 base from V and 0 bases from J, with 11 bases between.

This clone showed up just a few times. The V and J genes are TRBV5-1 and TRBJ2-5, with D perhaps TRBD2 (7 bases). V was trimmed by 0 bases and J by 5 bases, leaving 11 bases between them. Per germline, CDR1 SGHRS and CDR2 YFSETQ. The CDR3 is 14 residues long. DNA of the CDR3: TGCGCCAGCAGCTTGGGTGCGGGGGCCGAGACCCAGTACTTC. Its protein product is CASSLGAGAETQYF. The variable domain in full, with the rest retrieved from reference TRBV5-1 and TRBJ2-5, is KAGVTQTPRYLIKTRGQQVTLSCSPISGHRSVSWYQQTPGQGLQFLFEYFSETQRNKGNFPGRFSGRQFSNSRSEMNVSTLELGDSALYLCASSLGAGAETQYFGPGTRLLVL.

In this sample, this clone turned up a few times. This rearrangement joins TRBV11-2 to TRBJ2-7; TRBD1 is a possible D gene (5 bases). The CDR3 has 15 amino acids. V was shortened by 1 base and J by 5 bases, with 15 bases between the two germline ends. CDR1 and CDR2 from the germline V gene are SGHAT and FQNNGV. CDR3 sequence (DNA): TGTGCCAGCAGCTTAGTGGGCCTAACAGGAGACGAGCAGTACTTC. Translated: CASSLVGLTGDEQYF. The full variable domain, its missing parts supplied by reference TRBV11-2 and TRBJ2-7, is EAGVAQSPRYKIIEKRQSVAFWCNPISGHATLYWYQQILGQGPKLLIQFQNNGVVDDSQLPKDRFSAERLKGVDSTLKIQPAKLEDSAVYLCASSLVGLTGDEQYFGPGTRLTVT.

This clone was counted only a few times. V gene TRBV13 combines with J gene TRBJ2-7; 11 bases match TRBD1. The CDR3 extends over 15 amino acids. CDR1 and CDR2 from the germline V gene are PRHDT and FYEKMQ (reference sequence). The trim removed 6 bases at V and 3 bases at J, leaving 7 bases unmatched. CDR3 bases: TGTGCCAGCAGTTGGGGACAGGGGGAAGGCTACGAGCAGTACTTC. Translating it yields CASSWGQGEGYEQYF.

In its sample, this clone was seen a few times. The chain employs TRBV6-6 and TRBJ1-2; D not certain. Trimming took off 5 bases at V and 5 bases at J, with 9 bases between the two ends. The V gene's germline CDR1 is MNHNY and CDR2 SVGAGI (reference sequence). This CDR3 spans 12 amino acids. The CDR3 DNA reads TGTGCCAGCAGTCTAGATGGGTATGGCTACACCTTC. Its protein product is CASSLDGYGYTF.

This clone was seen a few times. This rearrangement joins TRBV13 to TRBJ2-1; 9 positions agree with TRBD1. The germline V gene encodes CDR1 PRHDT and CDR2 FYEKMQ (reference sequence). This CDR3 has 15 amino acids. Trimming took 1 base from V and 9 from J; bases not matched to a gene: 7. CDR3 nucleotides: TGTGCCAGCAGCTTAGCTGACAGGGGGTTCGGTGAGCAGTTCTTC. It is translated as CASSLADRGFGEQFF.

The chain uses TRBV11-2 and TRBJ1-6, with D uncertain. CDR3 length equals 13 residues. Trimming took 5 bases from V and 10 from J, leaving 12 bases between them. Germline V lookup: CDR1 SGHAT, CDR2 FQNNGV. The CDR3 sequence: CASSPVVGSPLHF. Here the CDR3 DNA reads TGTGCCAGCAGCCCCGTGGTCGGGTCACCCCTCCACTTT.

The CDR3, as DNA: TGTGCCAGCAGCAGGGACAGGGACGCTGAAGCTTTCTTT. Translated: CASSRDRDAEAFF. The V call is TRBV7-2, the J call TRBJ1-1; 9 bases agree with TRBD1. Germline CDR1 is SGHTA and CDR2 is FQGNSA. The V segment lost 5 bases and the J segment 6 bases; nucleotides outside the gene matches: 4. The CDR3 is made up of 13 amino acids.

This clone was seen a few times. The J gene is TRBJ1-2, the V gene TRBV29-1; unclear D gene. The length of the CDR3 is 12 residues. Trimming shortened V by 7 bases and J by 0 bases, and 9 bases separated the two germline ends. Per germline, CDR1 SQVTM and CDR2 ANQGSEA. DNA for the CDR3: TGCAGCGCCCTTCCTACTAACTATGGCTACACCTTC. It translates to CSALPTNYGYTF.

This clone was counted only a few times. V and J are TRBV5-1 and TRBJ1-1; 9 bases are shared with TRBD1. Germline trimming cut 4 bases from V and 3 bases from J; bases unmatched to any gene: 4. Per the germline V gene, CDR1 is SGHRS and CDR2 is YFSETQ. The CDR3 consists of 14 residues. The CDR3: CASSIRQGDTEAFF. The CDR3 DNA is TGCGCCAGCAGCATCCGACAGGGGGACACTGAAGCTTTCTTT.

This clone has only a few counts. This chain links TRBV19 with TRBJ1-1; D is ambiguous. CDR1 LNHDA and CDR2 SQIVND come from the germline V gene (reference sequence). The CDR3 totals 14 residues. Trimming cost V 1 base and J 6 bases, with 12 bases left between them. CDR3 DNA sequence: TGTGCCAGTAGTATAGGAGGGAAGGGAGCTGAAGCTTTCTTT. Protein sequence: CASSIGGKGAEAFF.

This clone was recorded a few times. This rearrangement joins TRBV19 to TRBJ2-6; 10 nucleotides align to TRBD1. The CDR3 spans 17 residues. After removal of 5 bases from V and 0 bases from J, the junction contained 4 bases not matched to a gene. Germline V gene data show CDR1 as LNHDA and CDR2 as SQIVND (reference sequence). CDR3 sequence (DNA): TGTGCCAGTAGTTCCCGGGACAGGGGCTCTGGGGCCAACGTCCTGACTTTC. Translated: CASSSRDRGSGANVLTF.